This TCR beta chain comes out of a study of shared clonotypes between healthy human individuals. Findings and caveats of the study: Relative to clonotypes present in all four donors, those not shared had lower generation probabilities.

With V trimmed by 5 bases and J by 7 bases, 17 bases remained unmatched. Germline V gene lookup returns CDR1 GTSNPN and CDR2 SVGIG (reference sequence). The CDR3 extends over 15 amino acids. Sequencing was performed with immunoSEQ multiplex PCR; in TCRdb, only in-frame clones are kept and a portion is missing. The table records about 980,000 clones, approximately 76% of them present only once. A split of CD4+ cells into CD45RA+ naive and CD45RA-negative memory subsets was performed. A remark on this clone: Antigen specificity is unknown.

The sequence was collected from a man between 18 and 35 years old in good health. Specimen: memory CD4+ T cells sorted from blood. Described subset: CD45RA-negative fraction. The chain uses TRBV30 and TRBJ2-7; 7 nucleotides align to TRBD1. This CDR3 is CAWLPRDRFTLEQYF. The CDR3 DNA follows: TGTGCCTGGCTCCCCCGGGACAGATTTACTTTGGAGCAGTACTTC.